Presented here are 12 T cell receptor beta chains from one specimen sequenced in a study of T cells after yellow fever vaccination. TCRdb redid the calling of the 5' RACE reads with MiXCR, one entry per CDR3 protein. The table includes 620,000 or so distinct CDR3 sequences, about a sixth detected once. Sequencing was performed on PBMCs, taken roughly 5 days after the first yellow fever vaccination. Receptor source: a man aged 18 to 35 who received the YFV17D yellow fever vaccine.

The CDR3 DNA reads TGCGCCAGCAGCCAAGTCCCCCCCGGGGGCTATGGCTACACCTTC. Amino acids: CASSQVPPGGYGYTF. This chain links TRBV4-3 with TRBJ1-2; perhaps TRBD1 as D (5 bases). The germline V gene encodes CDR1 LGHNA and CDR2 YSLEER. CDR3 length: 15 amino acids. V lost 1 base and J lost 4, with 13 bases in between.

This clonotype was seen more than once but under ten times. V and J are TRBV6-2 or TRBV6-3 and TRBJ2-1; the match to TRBD2 covers 12 bases. Trimming took 6 bases from V and 8 from J; bases not matched to a gene: 8. The length of the CDR3 is 15 residues. Germline CDR1 MNHEY, CDR2 SVGEGT. As DNA, the CDR3 is TGTGCCAGCAGCCTCGCCCTAGCGGGGGGGTATGAGCAGTTCTTC. It yields the protein CASSLALAGGYEQFF.

A few counts support this clonotype. The V call is TRBV6-1, the J call TRBJ2-2, with TRBD1 identical over 8 bases. CDR3 size: 15 residues. Germline lookup yields CDR1 MNHNS and CDR2 SASEGT. The V gene end was trimmed by 7 bases and the J gene end by 3 bases; junction bases not matched to a gene: 7. CDR3 sequence reads: CASIATGVYTGELFF. The CDR3, as DNA: TGTGCCAGCATTGCGACAGGGGTTTACACCGGGGAGCTGTTTTTT.

This clonotype was observed a few times. This chain uses TRBV5-1 with TRBJ2-3; 8 positions match TRBD1. This CDR3 has 16 amino acids. V gave up 3 bases and J gave up 4 bases; unmatched junction bases: 10. The V gene's germline CDR1 is SGHRS and CDR2 YFSETQ. This CDR3 is CASSSGRAGGADTQYF. CDR3 sequence (DNA): TGCGCCAGCAGCTCGGGTAGGGCAGGGGGCGCAGATACGCAGTATTTT.

This clonotype was counted only a few times. The genes are TRBV27 and TRBJ1-6, with 7 nucleotides matching TRBD1. The ends lost 1 base at V and 6 bases at J; junction bases unmatched: 3. CDR3 length equals 15 residues. CDR1 and CDR2 (germline): MNHEY, SMNVEV (reference sequence). In DNA form, the CDR3 reads TGTGCCAGCAGTTTATGGACAGGCAGTAATTCACCCCTCCACTTT. Its translation: CASSLWTGSNSPLHF.

V gene TRBV5-1 combines with J gene TRBJ1-2; D uncertain. There are 15 residues in the CDR3. V lost 5 bases and J lost 1, with 15 bases in between. Germline loops: CDR1 SGHRS, CDR2 YFSETQ. CDR3 nucleotide sequence: TGCGCCAGCAGACTGAGGATCGGCCGTAACTATGGCTACACCTTC. Protein: CASRLRIGRNYGYTF. The full variable domain, its missing parts supplied by reference TRBV5-1 and TRBJ1-2, is KAGVTQTPRYLIKTRGQQVTLSCSPISGHRSVSWYQQTPGQGLQFLFEYFSETQRNKGNFPGRFSGRQFSNSRSEMNVSTLELGDSALYLCASRLRIGRNYGYTFGSGTRLTVV.

The gene calls are TRBV7-3 and TRBJ2-1; D is unclear. Trimming cost V 5 bases and J 4 bases, with 15 bases left between them. CDR3 length: 15 amino acids. Per germline, CDR1 SGHTA and CDR2 FQGTGA. The CDR3, as DNA: TGTGCCAGCAGCCCTTCGTCAGGTTCTTACAATGAGCAGTTCTTC. It codes for CASSPSSGSYNEQFF.

The sample holds a few counts of this clonotype. The rearrangement joins TRBV7-2 to TRBJ1-5; D not certain. Germline assignment: CDR1 SGHTA and CDR2 FQGNSA. The V and J ends lost 4 bases and 9 bases respectively, with 10 bases between them. CDR3 size: 12 residues. The DNA of the CDR3 is TGTGCCAGCAGCTGGTACGGAGGGCCCCAGCATTTT. Residues: CASSWYGGPQHF.

The gene calls are TRBV4-1 and TRBJ1-1, with D unclear. CDR3 length: 16 residues. CDR1 and CDR2 from the germline V gene are MGHRA and YSYEKL. With 4 bases removed from V and 2 bases from J, the gap between germline ends came to 17 bases. CDR3 protein: CASSLVTSTLNTEAFF. CDR3 nucleotides: TGCGCCAGCAGCCTAGTGACATCGACTCTCAACACTGAAGCTTTCTTT.

This clonotype was seen a handful of times. The chain carries TRBV10-3 and TRBJ2-7; D is undetermined. CDR1 is ENHRY and CDR2 is SYGVKD in the germline V gene. Deletions cut 2 bases from V and 6 bases from J, with 14 bases between. This CDR3 region has 14 residues. The CDR3 protein is CAISEPFLGREQYV. In DNA form, the CDR3 reads TGTGCCATCAGTGAGCCGTTCCTGGGCCGCGAGCAGTACGTC.

This clonotype was recorded a few times. This sequence joins TRBV19 and TRBJ2-3; 10 nucleotides line up with TRBD1. CDR1 and CDR2 (germline): LNHDA, SQIVND (reference sequence). The V and J ends lost 6 bases and 2 bases, in that order; junction bases with no gene match: 2. The CDR3 contains 14 residues. The CDR3 reads CASRGTGDTDTQYF. For the CDR3, the DNA is TGTGCCAGTAGGGGGACAGGGGACACAGATACGCAGTATTTT.

V is TRBV20-1 and J is TRBJ1-1; D unclear. V dropped 6 bases and J dropped 1 base, with 12 bases sitting between them. The CDR3 consists of 13 residues. Per the germline V gene, CDR1 is DFQATT and CDR2 is SNEGSKA (reference sequence). CDR3 residues: CSAKTHSNTEAFF. DNA of the CDR3: TGCAGTGCGAAGACACATTCGAACACTGAAGCTTTCTTT.